Described below is a single TCR beta chain sequence and its context. The CDR3 has 16 amino acids. Germline CDR1 LGHNA, CDR2 YSLEER. The sample belongs to a study of blood T cells in healthy people across ages. Combining a sample-barcoded 5' primer with a J-beta primer mix, a second PCR ran for 7 to 11 cycles. MiXCR, applied by TCRdb to the 5' RACE reads, yields one record per CDR3 protein. The sample includes 780,000 or so distinct CDR3 sequences, more than 20% seen only once; the top ten take under 4.5%. The same specimen was also included in a second study, on T cells of mothers and their children. Per that study: No clone of persistent microchimeric T cells was detected.

This receptor was taken from a boy aged 5-17 years in good health. This chain connects TRBV4-3 to TRBJ2-5, with 12 bases fitting TRBD2. The J call is doubtful: the DNA matches TRBJ2-1 better. What was sequenced was blood. The CDR3 sequence is CASSQDLLAGGNEQFF. The CDR3 DNA reads TGCGCCAGCAGCCAAGATCTACTAGCGGGAGGAAATGAGCAGTTCTTC.